The 19 T cell receptor beta chains presented below share a single source sample, sequenced in a study of control samples from healthy donors and cancer patients. Some clones are missing from TCRdb's copy, which holds only in-frame ones; the method was immunoSEQ multiplex PCR. The data contain over 200,000 clones, roughly four fifths of them singletons. Sequencing used PBMCs. These receptors were obtained from a woman between 55 and 75 years old with lung cancer.

This clone was seen once. The rearrangement joins TRBV6-2 or TRBV6-3 to TRBJ2-7; 8 nucleotides match TRBD1. J lost 3 bases, V lost 0 bases, and 4 bases had no gene match. This CDR3 is 15 amino acids long. Per germline, CDR1 MNHEY and CDR2 SVGEGT. CDR3 amino acids: CASSYSKQGGYEQYF. The CDR3 region has the DNA TGTGCCAGCAGTTACTCGAAACAGGGGGGCTACGAGCAGTACTTC.

This clone came up a few times. The chain couples TRBV3-1 (or the pseudogene TRBV3-2) to TRBJ2-5; D unclear. The CDR3 has 12 residues. Germline loops: CDR1 LGHDT, CDR2 YNNKEL (reference sequence). Trimming removed 4 bases from V and 7 bases from J, with 10 bases in between. CDR3 DNA: TGTGCCAGCAGCCCAGCCCTGGGGACCCAGTACTTC. Translation: CASSPALGTQYF.

Written as DNA, the CDR3 is TGTGCCAGCAGCTTAGGCGGCTCCTACAATGAGCAGTTCTTC. Translated: CASSLGGSYNEQFF. This chain connects TRBV11-3 to TRBJ2-1, with D unclear. The CDR3 is made up of 14 amino acids. The germline V gene has CDR1 SGHNT and CDR2 YENEEA. V dropped 1 base and J dropped 0 bases, with 4 bases sitting between them.

The chain links TRBV5-8 to TRBJ2-3; D might be TRBD1 (5 bases). The CDR3 consists of 17 residues. Germline V gene sequence: CDR1 SGHTS, CDR2 YDEGEE. V lost 0 bases, J lost 1 base, and 15 bases lay in between. CDR3 residues: CASSLGLGDGGTDTQYF. In DNA, the CDR3 is TGTGCCAGCAGCTTGGGCCTAGGGGATGGCGGCACAGATACGCAGTATTTT.

This clone was seen a single time. The chain joins TRBV6-5 to TRBJ1-6, with a tentative D call TRBD1 (5 bases). V shed 6 bases and J shed 7 bases, with 13 bases lying between them. The CDR3 spans 14 residues. Germline-derived CDR1 and CDR2 are MNHEY and SVGAGI. The CDR3 region has the DNA TGTGCCAGCAGGGTCGACAGCGCCAATTCACCCCTCCACTTT. It is translated as CASRVDSANSPLHF.

This clone has just a few counts. The gene calls are TRBV10-2 and TRBJ2-7; no clear D gene. V lost 3 bases and J lost 2, with 11 bases in between. Germline V CDR1 and CDR2: WSHSY, SAAADI. The CDR3 length is 14 residues. In DNA form, the CDR3 reads TGCGCCAGCAGTGAAGCTTACAGAGCCTACGAGCAGTACTTC. This gives the protein CASSEAYRAYEQYF.

The table lists this clone with a few counts. The chain carries TRBV15 and TRBJ2-1; unclear D gene. Looked up from germline, CDR1 is LNHNV and CDR2 is YYDKDF (reference sequence). The CDR3 contains 12 residues. Trimming cost V 6 bases and J 7 bases, with 10 bases left between them. The CDR3: CATSRSTNEQFF. The DNA of the CDR3 is TGTGCCACCAGTCGATCTACAAATGAGCAGTTCTTC.

V gene TRBV6-5 combines with J gene TRBJ1-1; D might be TRBD1 (5 bases). This CDR3 contains 15 residues. V was shortened by 0 bases and J by 4 bases, with 12 bases between the two germline ends. Germline lookup yields CDR1 MNHEY and CDR2 SVGAGI. CDR3 protein: CASSYSAGTGTEAFF. The CDR3 DNA sequence: TGTGCCAGCAGTTACTCGGCAGGGACGGGCACTGAAGCTTTCTTT.

This clone was detected once. J is TRBJ2-5 and V is TRBV5-1; D is possibly TRBD1 (6 bases). Germline CDR1 and CDR2: SGHRS and YFSETQ. Trimming pared 3 bases from V and 5 bases from J, leaving 17 bases between. The CDR3 covers 15 residues. The CDR3 region has the DNA TGCGCCAGCAGCTCCGGACCCGGGCAGGGGGAGACCCAGTACTTC. Its protein product is CASSSGPGQGETQYF.

Comments on this clone: The junction departs from germline at one end; a sequencing error may be responsible. This rearrangement joins TRBV4-1 to TRBJ1-2; 9 bases map to TRBD1. CDR1 and CDR2 from the germline V gene are MGHRA and YSYEKL. The CDR3 contains 15 residues. The CDR3 DNA is TGCGCCAGCAGCCAAACTTTGGACAGGGGCTATAGCTACACCTTC. Protein sequence: CASSQTLDRGYSYTF.

The chain is built from TRBV9 and TRBJ2-7; no firm D call. Between the trimmed V and J ends, which lost 2 bases and 0 bases, there was a span of 9 bases. CDR1 SGDLS and CDR2 YYNGEE come from the germline V gene. This CDR3 contains 14 residues. CDR3 residues: CASSVQPDSYEQYF. The CDR3 nucleotides are TGTGCCAGCAGCGTCCAACCAGACTCCTACGAGCAGTACTTC.

The chain couples TRBV5-5 to TRBJ2-7; D gene uncertain. In germline, CDR1 is SGHKS, CDR2 YYEKEE (reference sequence). The CDR3 has 15 amino acids. Trimming cost V 2 bases and J 2 bases, with 14 bases left between them. The CDR3 nucleotides are TGTGCCAGCAGCTTAAGGCACAAGGAAACCTACGAGCAGTACTTC. Protein sequence: CASSLRHKETYEQYF.

V usage is TRBV5-1 and J usage is TRBJ2-3; TRBD2 matches 13 bases. V lost 0 bases to trimming and J lost 4 bases; unmatched junction nucleotides: 11. Germline-derived CDR1 and CDR2 are SGHRS and YFSETQ. This CDR3 is built from 19 residues. CDR3 in amino acids: CASSLAKSGLAGVADTQYF. As DNA, the CDR3 is TGCGCCAGCAGCTTGGCGAAATCTGGACTAGCGGGAGTTGCAGATACGCAGTATTTT.

About this clone: The junction and the germline gene differ at one end; a read error may be behind it. The chain combines TRBV2 with TRBJ2-6, with TRBD1 matching 8 bases. Germline V gene lookup returns CDR1 SNHLY and CDR2 FYNNEI. The CDR3 spans 11 residues. CDR3 region: CASSDLDRAAF. The CDR3 DNA follows: TGTGCCAGCAGTGACTTGGACAGGGCGGCTTTC.

The V call is TRBV10-2, the J call TRBJ1-5; tentatively, D is TRBD1 (5 bases). V was pared by 2 bases and J by 9 bases, with 20 bases between. Germline CDR1 WSHSY, CDR2 SAAADI. The CDR3 extends over 16 amino acids. The CDR3 region is CASSEVSGHLVWPQHF. The CDR3 nucleotides read TGCGCCAGCAGTGAGGTGTCCGGACACCTCGTGTGGCCCCAGCATTTT.

The rearrangement joins TRBV2 to TRBJ2-7; 11 bases match TRBD2. This CDR3 has 14 amino acids. The V gene's germline CDR1 is SNHLY and CDR2 FYNNEI. The V and J ends lost 3 bases and 7 bases, in that order; junction bases with no gene match: 5. This chain's CDR3 is CASSDRSSGREQYF. DNA for the CDR3: TGTGCCAGCAGTGATAGGTCTAGCGGGAGGGAGCAGTACTTC.

The rearrangement links TRBV5-8 to TRBJ1-2, with D maybe TRBD1 (6 bases). The CDR3 runs 13 residues. V gave up 1 base and J gave up 8 bases, with 12 bases separating them. CDR1 and CDR2 from the germline V gene are SGHTS and YDEGEE. CDR3 amino acids: CASSLLGAKGYTF. Written as DNA, the CDR3 is TGTGCCAGCAGCTTGTTGGGGGCTAAAGGCTACACCTTC.

This chain joins TRBV6-1 and TRBJ2-1; tentatively, D is TRBD1 (6 bases). Germline V gene lookup returns CDR1 MNHNS and CDR2 SASEGT. With 2 bases removed from V and 9 bases from J, the gap between germline ends came to 17 bases. The CDR3 length is 15 residues. The CDR3 loop reads CASSERSGDYGEQFF. The DNA for the CDR3 is TGTGCCAGCAGTGAACGTTCAGGGGATTACGGTGAGCAGTTCTTC.

The chain carries TRBV23-1 and TRBJ1-5, with 7 nucleotides matching TRBD1. TRBV23-1 is an ORF for which the function is uncertain. The CDR3 is 18 residues long. V was pared by 4 bases and J by 0 bases, with 12 bases of the junction left unmatched. The CDR3 DNA reads TGCGCCAGCAGTCGAGGACAGGAGACATTATATAGCAATCAGCCCCAGCATTTT. It encodes CASSRGQETLYSNQPQHF.